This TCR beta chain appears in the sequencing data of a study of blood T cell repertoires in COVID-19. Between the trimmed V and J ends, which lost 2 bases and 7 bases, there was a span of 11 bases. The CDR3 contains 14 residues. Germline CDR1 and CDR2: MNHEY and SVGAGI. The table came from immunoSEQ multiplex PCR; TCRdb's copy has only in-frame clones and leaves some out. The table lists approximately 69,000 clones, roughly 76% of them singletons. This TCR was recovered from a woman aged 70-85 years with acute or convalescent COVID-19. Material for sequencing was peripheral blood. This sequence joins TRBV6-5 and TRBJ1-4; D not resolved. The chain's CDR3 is CASSYAMGGEKLFF. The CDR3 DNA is TGTGCCAGCAGTTACGCCATGGGAGGTGAAAAACTGTTTTTT.